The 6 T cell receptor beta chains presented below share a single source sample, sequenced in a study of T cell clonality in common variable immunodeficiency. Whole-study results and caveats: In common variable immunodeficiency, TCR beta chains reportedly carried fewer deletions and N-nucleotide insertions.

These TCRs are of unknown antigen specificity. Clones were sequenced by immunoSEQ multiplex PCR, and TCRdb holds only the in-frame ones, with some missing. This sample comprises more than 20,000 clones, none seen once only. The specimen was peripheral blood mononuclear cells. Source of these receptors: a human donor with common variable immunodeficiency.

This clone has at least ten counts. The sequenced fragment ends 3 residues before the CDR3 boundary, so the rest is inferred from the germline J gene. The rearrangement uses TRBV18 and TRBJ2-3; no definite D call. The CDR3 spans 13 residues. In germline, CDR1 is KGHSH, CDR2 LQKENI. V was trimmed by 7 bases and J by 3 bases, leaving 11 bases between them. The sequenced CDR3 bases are TGTGCCAGCTGTACCGGTCTTACAGATACG. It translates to CASCTGLTDT. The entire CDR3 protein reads CASCTGLTDTQYF.

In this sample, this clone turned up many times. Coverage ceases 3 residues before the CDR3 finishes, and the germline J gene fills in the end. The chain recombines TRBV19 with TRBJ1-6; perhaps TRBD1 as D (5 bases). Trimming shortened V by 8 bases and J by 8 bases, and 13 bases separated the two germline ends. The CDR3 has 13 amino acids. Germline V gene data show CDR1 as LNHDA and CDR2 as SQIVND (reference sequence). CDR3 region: CASRAPRDSPLHF. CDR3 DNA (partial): TGTGCCAGTCGGGCCCCCAGGGATTCACCC.

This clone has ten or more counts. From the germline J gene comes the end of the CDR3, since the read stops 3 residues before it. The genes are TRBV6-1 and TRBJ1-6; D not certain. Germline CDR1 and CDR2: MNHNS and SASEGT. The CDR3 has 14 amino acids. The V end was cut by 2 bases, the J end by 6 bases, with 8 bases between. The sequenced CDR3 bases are TGTGCCAGCAGTGAATTTAGTTCTAATTCACCC. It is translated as CASSEFSSNSP. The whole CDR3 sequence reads CASSEFSSNSPLHF.

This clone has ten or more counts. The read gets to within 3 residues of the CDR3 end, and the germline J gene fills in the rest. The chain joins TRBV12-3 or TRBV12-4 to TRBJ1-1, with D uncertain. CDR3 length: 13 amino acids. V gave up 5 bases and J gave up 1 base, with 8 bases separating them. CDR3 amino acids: CASSVSGNTEAFF. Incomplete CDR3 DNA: TGTGCCAGCAGTGTCTCAGGGAACACTGAA.

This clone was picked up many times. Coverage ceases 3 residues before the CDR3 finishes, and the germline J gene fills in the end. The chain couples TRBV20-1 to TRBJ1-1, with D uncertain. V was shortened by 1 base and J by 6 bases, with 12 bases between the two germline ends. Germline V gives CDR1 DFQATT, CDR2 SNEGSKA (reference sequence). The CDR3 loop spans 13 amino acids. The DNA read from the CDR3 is TGCAGTGCTAGAGCCCCTCCAGGCGCTGAA. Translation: CSARAPPGAE. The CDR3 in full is CSARAPPGAEAFF.

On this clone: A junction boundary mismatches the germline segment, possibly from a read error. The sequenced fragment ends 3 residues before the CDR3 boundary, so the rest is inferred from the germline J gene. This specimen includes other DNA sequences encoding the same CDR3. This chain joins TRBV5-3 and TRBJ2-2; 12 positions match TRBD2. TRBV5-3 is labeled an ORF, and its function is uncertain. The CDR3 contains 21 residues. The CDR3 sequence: CARSCTPKGLAGGQTTGELFF. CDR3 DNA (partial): TGTGCCAGAAGCTGCACGCCCAAAGGGCTAGCGGGGGGGCAGACGACCGGAGAG.